This TCR beta chain derives from a study of blood T cell repertoires in COVID-19. This CDR3 spans 13 amino acids. The V gene's germline CDR1 is SGHNT and CDR2 YENEEA. Trimming cost V 5 bases and J 9 bases, with 11 bases left between them. This clone was recorded only once. Only in-frame clones appear in the TCRdb table, and some are missing; sequencing was by immunoSEQ multiplex PCR. The sample has fewer than 110,000 clones, more than 70% seen once; the top ten hold around a tenth. The TCR sequence derives from a woman in her twenties or thirties with acute or convalescent COVID-19. The sequenced sample was peripheral blood. This chain uses TRBV11-3 with TRBJ1-6; no firm D call. The CDR3 is CASSEERGSPLHF. As DNA, the CDR3 is TGTGCCAGCAGCGAAGAGCGGGGTTCACCCCTCCACTTT.